The T cell receptor beta chain under discussion was sequenced for a study of blood T cell repertoires in COVID-19 (dated by TCRdb to the early 2020s). Some background on the complete study: Samples covering the acute and convalescent phases of COVID-19 were provided by collaborators in the United States, Italy and Spain. The sample metadata nearly always contained a de-identified subject ID, COVID-19 status, age in years and sex. The repertoires were made available in a free public database intended to serve as a resource for research on the immune response to SARS-CoV-2. Where available, HLA class I and class II types were taken from metadata supplied by the sample provider and were not determined by assay-based typing. The samples were drawn from the first 160 participants of the ongoing ImmuneRACE study and from under 1,500 subjects provided by 6 global collaborators. The material from the prospective study consisted of cDNA or gDNA derived from T cells, B-cell-depleted T cells, or PBMCs. Subjects who had been exposed to COVID-19, were actively infected with it, or had recovered from it provided the deeply sampled blood TCRbeta repertoires that made up the dataset.

Points on this clone: Its antigen is not yet known. No base quality information exists; no much larger clone differs at one position.

In the germline V gene, CDR1 corresponds to MNHEY and CDR2 to SVGAGI. From the cysteine up to the phenylalanine, the CDR3 has a length of 13 residues. Kept here is only the CDR3 DNA, which spans 39 bases and is read in frame from base 1. Trimming costs V 0 bases and J 4 bases, and their ends lie 5 bases apart. Each collaborating institution followed its own protocols to collect whole blood in K2EDTA tubes. For TCRbeta analysis, collaborators shipped samples in one of three forms: frozen whole blood, isolated PBMCs, or DNA extracted from either of those sample types. Study-wide findings and limitations: The amount of clinical and demographic metadata varied by source and participant and was provided uncurated.

TCRbeta CDR3 regions were amplified from genomic DNA by means of the immunoSEQ Assay, a bias-controlled multiplex PCR. Concerning the study's data processing: The number of nucleated cells in each sample was estimated by amplification of reference gene primers within the assay. To quantify the absolute abundance of each unique TCRbeta CDR3 rearrangement, sequence reads were collapsed and filtered. For each sample, productive Simpson clonality was calculated as the square root of Simpson's diversity index over productive rearrangements. As stored in TCRdb, this immuneACCESS dataset retains in-frame rearrangements with V and J assigned. A fraction of the clones does not appear; measured against another copy, unresolved V genes explain less than half of the discrepancy, and the remainder lacks a known reason. That table gives V, J and clone size, and the DNA gave D and trimming. This sample holds roughly 50,000 clones; approximately 90% were observed only once. The top ten hold 7.5% to 10% of the sample.

The V gene is TRBV6-5 and the J gene is TRBJ2-3, and perhaps TRBD2 as D gene, on 5 matching bases. The sequence was collected from a woman aged 40 to 50 with active COVID-19. The sample comprised peripheral blood. The nucleotide sequence is given as TGTGCCAGCAGTTACTCGGAGGCAGATACGCAGTATTTT. Translated, it gives CASSYSEADTQYF.